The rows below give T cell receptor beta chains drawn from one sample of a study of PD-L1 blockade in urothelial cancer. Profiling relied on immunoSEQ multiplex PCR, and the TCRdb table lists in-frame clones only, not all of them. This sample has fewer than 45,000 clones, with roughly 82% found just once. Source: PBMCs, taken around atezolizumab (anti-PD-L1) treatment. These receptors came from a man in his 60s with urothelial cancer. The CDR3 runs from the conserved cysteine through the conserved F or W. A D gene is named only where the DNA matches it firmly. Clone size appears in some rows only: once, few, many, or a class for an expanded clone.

CDR3 DNA: TGTGCCATCAGTGAGTCGACCGGGAGGAGGAATAGTGAAGCTTTCTTT; CDR3 protein: CAISESTGRRNSEAFF; D gene: NA; J gene: TRBJ1-1; clone size: NA; V gene: TRBV10-3
CDR3 DNA: TGTGCCAGCAGTTCACCCGGGACTAGCGTCTACGAGCAGTACTTC; CDR3 protein: CASSSPGTSVYEQYF; D gene: TRBD2; J gene: TRBJ2-7; clone size: NA; V gene: TRBV27
CDR3 DNA: TGTGCCAGCCCTCCGGAAGAGACAGGGCGATACACCGGGGAGCTGTTTTTT; CDR3 protein: CASPPEETGRYTGELFF; D gene: TRBD1; J gene: TRBJ2-2; clone size: few; V gene: TRBV18
CDR3 DNA: TGTGCCAGCAGTTTCCTGACCCCGGCGGGAACCGGGGAGCTGTTTTTT; CDR3 protein: CASSFLTPAGTGELFF; D gene: NA; J gene: TRBJ2-2; clone size: NA; V gene: TRBV6-6
CDR3 DNA: TGTGCCTGGAGTGTAATTCCGGGGACTAGACCTAATGAGCAGTTCTTC; CDR3 protein: CAWSVIPGTRPNEQFF; D gene: TRBD2; J gene: TRBJ2-1; clone size: NA; V gene: TRBV30
CDR3 DNA: TGTGCCAGCAGTTTACGCGGGACTAGCGGGGGTGAGTTGGTCGAGCAGTACTTC; CDR3 protein: CASSLRGTSGGELVEQYF; D gene: TRBD2; J gene: TRBJ2-7; clone size: NA; V gene: TRBV27
CDR3 DNA: TGTGCCAGCAGCTTACAGGCCCCGGGACTAGGTGGCAATGAGCAGTTCTTC; CDR3 protein: CASSLQAPGLGGNEQFF; D gene: TRBD2; J gene: TRBJ2-1; clone size: few; V gene: TRBV7-2
CDR3 DNA: TGTGCCACCAGCAGAGATGGAGGGAGGGGGTCGATGAACACTGAAGCTTTCTTT; CDR3 protein: CATSRDGGRGSMNTEAFF; D gene: NA; J gene: TRBJ1-1; clone size: NA; V gene: TRBV15
CDR3 DNA: TGTGCCACCAGCACCTGGGGGAGGGCGAGGGAGACCCAGTACTTC; CDR3 protein: CATSTWGRARETQYF; D gene: TRBD2; J gene: TRBJ2-5; clone size: NA; V gene: TRBV15
CDR3 DNA: TGCGCCAGCAGCTTGGGGGGGGATCTAGGCTACACCTTC; CDR3 protein: CASSLGGDLGYTF; D gene: NA; J gene: TRBJ1-2; clone size: NA; V gene: TRBV5-1
CDR3 DNA: TGTGCCAGTAGCTGGGACCGGACAGGCTTACAGGAGACCCAGTACTTC; CDR3 protein: CASSWDRTGLQETQYF; D gene: TRBD1; J gene: TRBJ2-5; clone size: NA; V gene: TRBV19
CDR3 DNA: TGTGCCTGGAGTGGGGGGACTGCGGTTGGGAACACCATATATTTT; CDR3 protein: CAWSGGTAVGNTIYF; D gene: NA; J gene: TRBJ1-3; clone size: NA; V gene: TRBV30
CDR3 DNA: TGTGCCAGCAGCACCGGGACGGAGGGAGGCTACACCTTC; CDR3 protein: CASSTGTEGGYTF; D gene: NA; J gene: TRBJ1-2; clone size: NA; V gene: TRBV5-5
CDR3 DNA: TGTGCCAGCAGTACAAGGACTAGCGGGGGGGCCAAGTTAGATACGCAGTATTTT; CDR3 protein: CASSTRTSGGAKLDTQYF; D gene: TRBD2; J gene: TRBJ2-3; clone size: NA; V gene: TRBV27
CDR3 DNA: TGTGCCAGTAGTAAACCGGGACAGGGGTCGGAGACCCAGTACTTC; CDR3 protein: CASSKPGQGSETQYF; D gene: TRBD1; J gene: TRBJ2-5; clone size: NA; V gene: TRBV19
CDR3 DNA: TGTGCCAGCAGCTTACAAGCGGGGGGGCCCGATGAGCAGTTCTTC; CDR3 protein: CASSLQAGGPDEQFF; D gene: TRBD2; J gene: TRBJ2-1; clone size: NA; V gene: TRBV7-2
CDR3 DNA: TGCGCCAGCAGCCCTACGGGACAGACATTAAGCGAGCAGTACTTC; CDR3 protein: CASSPTGQTLSEQYF; D gene: TRBD1; J gene: TRBJ2-7; clone size: NA; V gene: TRBV5-1
CDR3 DNA: TGTGCCACCAGCAGAGGGGGCGATGGCTACACCTTC; CDR3 protein: CATSRGGDGYTF; D gene: NA; J gene: TRBJ1-2; clone size: NA; V gene: TRBV15
CDR3 DNA: TGTGCCAGCAGTGAGGCCGCGGGGGGATACAATGAGCAGTTCTTC; CDR3 protein: CASSEAAGGYNEQFF; D gene: TRBD2; J gene: TRBJ2-1; clone size: NA; V gene: TRBV6-1
CDR3 DNA: TGCGCCAGCAGCTTTGGGCAGGGGGATGAAAAACTGTTTTTT; CDR3 protein: CASSFGQGDEKLFF; D gene: TRBD1; J gene: TRBJ1-4; clone size: NA; V gene: TRBV5-1